Below, 26 T cell receptor beta chains from the same sample are listed, as sequenced in a study of blood T cell repertoires in COVID-19. Generated by immunoSEQ multiplex PCR, the TCRdb table keeps only in-frame clones and is missing some. Seen here are 110,000 to 150,000 clones, 75% to 85% observed once, and the top ten hold 3.5%. Sequenced: peripheral blood. Receptor source: a man in his 70s who had recovered from COVID-19.

The chain uses TRBV4-3 and TRBJ1-5, with 8 bases fitting TRBD1. With 3 bases clipped from V and 5 bases from J, the junction kept 6 bases outside the gene matches. Germline V gene lookup returns CDR1 LGHNA and CDR2 YSLEER. CDR3 length: 15 residues. CDR3 nucleotide sequence: TGCGCCAGCAGCCAGGACCAGGGGGCCTATCAGCCCCAGCATTTT. It encodes CASSQDQGAYQPQHF.

This chain connects TRBV2 to TRBJ2-7; 10 bases agree with TRBD2. The germline CDR1 and CDR2 sequences are SNHLY and FYNNEI. The CDR3 loop spans 15 amino acids. After removal of 6 bases from V and 0 bases from J, the junction contained 5 bases not matched to a gene. This chain's CDR3 is CASRAGTSASYEQYF. The CDR3 DNA is TGTGCCAGCAGGGCCGGGACTAGCGCCTCCTACGAGCAGTACTTC.

The chain employs TRBV6-5 and TRBJ2-2; TRBD1 matches 11 bases. Germline V gene data show CDR1 as MNHEY and CDR2 as SVGAGI. With V trimmed by 2 bases and J by 7 bases, 3 bases remained unmatched. The CDR3 consists of 15 residues. Here the CDR3 reads CASSYRGQGVGELFF. The CDR3 DNA sequence: TGTGCCAGCAGTTACAGGGGACAGGGGGTCGGGGAGCTGTTTTTT.

V usage is TRBV6-5 and J usage is TRBJ2-7; 8 nucleotides agree with TRBD2. Germline lookup yields CDR1 MNHEY and CDR2 SVGAGI. With 4 bases clipped from V and 5 bases from J, the junction kept 7 bases outside the gene matches. The CDR3 is made up of 14 amino acids. For the CDR3, the DNA is TGTGCCAGCAGTTCGGGACTAGAACGACACGAGCAGTACTTC. This encodes CASSSGLERHEQYF.

This chain links TRBV7-8 with TRBJ2-1, with 8 bases aligning to TRBD2. Germline loops: CDR1 SGHVS, CDR2 FQNEAQ. V lost 4 bases, J lost 0 bases, and 5 bases stayed unmatched. The CDR3 consists of 16 residues. The CDR3, as DNA: TGTGCCAGCAGCTCCCTACTAGCGGACTCCTACAATGAGCAGTTCTTC. Its translation is CASSSLLADSYNEQFF.

J is TRBJ1-1 and V is TRBV18, with a tentative D call TRBD1 (6 bases). This CDR3 region has 12 residues. The germline CDR1 and CDR2 sequences are KGHSH and LQKENI. Trimming stripped 6 bases from V and 1 base from J, with 6 bases between. CDR3 in amino acids: CASSGQNTEAFF. CDR3 sequence (DNA): TGTGCCAGCTCGGGACAGAACACTGAAGCTTTCTTT.

The rearrangement uses TRBV5-1 and TRBJ2-3, with 7 nucleotides matching TRBD2. Unmatched junction bases numbered 7, after V lost 0 bases and J lost 3 bases. This CDR3 comprises 16 residues. The germline gives CDR1 SGHRS, CDR2 YFSETQ. The CDR3 DNA reads TGCGCCAGCAGCTTGGAACCGGGACTAACAACAGATACGCAGTATTTT. Amino acid sequence: CASSLEPGLTTDTQYF.

The V and J genes are TRBV5-4 and TRBJ1-2, with 9 nucleotides matching TRBD1. The CDR3 is 15 residues long. The germline V gene encodes CDR1 SGHNT and CDR2 YYREEE (reference sequence). Losses at the gene ends were 4 bases for V and 4 bases for J; bases not matched to a gene: 8. CDR3 protein: CASSKGQGQGYGYTF. The CDR3 nucleotides read TGTGCCAGCAGCAAAGGACAGGGGCAAGGCTATGGCTACACCTTC.

The chain employs TRBV21-1 and TRBJ1-1. TRBV21-1 is labeled a pseudogene. The CDR3 is made up of 9 amino acids. The CDR3 sequence: CAPRGGAFF. CDR3 bases: TGTGCCCCTAGGGGGGGAGCTTTCTTT.

V gene TRBV5-1 combines with J gene TRBJ2-3; tentative D call: TRBD2 (6 bases). Trimming removed 5 bases at V and 5 bases at J, with 12 bases between. This CDR3 contains 13 residues. Germline V gene lookup returns CDR1 SGHRS and CDR2 YFSETQ. CDR3 nucleotides: TGCGCCAGCAGGCGGGACCTCCGAGATACGCAGTATTTT. Its translation: CASRRDLRDTQYF. The whole variable domain, filled in from reference TRBV5-1 and TRBJ2-3, reads KAGVTQTPRYLIKTRGQQVTLSCSPISGHRSVSWYQQTPGQGLQFLFEYFSETQRNKGNFPGRFSGRQFSNSRSEMNVSTLELGDSALYLCASRRDLRDTQYFGPGTRLTVL.

The chain links TRBV7-9 to TRBJ2-7; 9 bases are shared with TRBD2. The V segment lost 3 bases and the J segment 4 bases; nucleotides outside the gene matches: 13. This CDR3 is built from 17 residues. Germline loops: CDR1 SEHNR, CDR2 FQNEAQ (reference sequence). The CDR3 here is CASSLDPSGRPIYEQYF. The CDR3 DNA reads TGTGCCAGCAGCTTGGACCCGAGCGGGAGGCCAATTTACGAGCAGTACTTC.

V usage is TRBV19 and J usage is TRBJ2-2; D is perhaps TRBD2 (5 bases). Germline-derived CDR1 and CDR2 are LNHDA and SQIVND (reference sequence). This CDR3 region has 16 residues. Trimming took off 5 bases at V and 8 bases at J, with 21 bases between the two ends. Here the CDR3 DNA reads TGTGCCAGTAGTGACATCCTGCTACTAGAGTCGGGGGAGCTGTTTTTT. Translation: CASSDILLLESGELFF. Full variable domain (remainder filled in from reference TRBV19 and TRBJ2-2): DGGITQSPKYLFRKEGQNVTLSCEQNLNHDAMYWYRQDPGQGLRLIYYSQIVNDFQKGDIAEGYSVSREKKESFPLTVTSAQKNPTAFYLCASSDILLLESGELFFGEGSRLTVL.

There are a few counts of this clone. This chain links TRBV7-2 with TRBJ2-5; D is uncertain. This CDR3 is 11 amino acids long. Deletions cut 5 bases from V and 4 bases from J, with 5 bases between. Germline CDR1 reads SGHTA; CDR2 reads FQGNSA. As DNA, the CDR3 is TGTGCCAGCAGCAACTTAGAGACCCAGTACTTC. Translated: CASSNLETQYF.

The V and J genes are TRBV19 and TRBJ2-2; 10 positions agree with TRBD1. CDR1 is LNHDA and CDR2 is SQIVND in the germline V gene (reference sequence). The V gene end was trimmed by 5 bases and the J gene end by 7 bases; junction bases not matched to a gene: 13. There are 17 residues in the CDR3. CDR3 loop: CASSRDRTGTGVGELFF. In DNA, the CDR3 is TGTGCCAGTAGTCGGGACCGCACCGGGACAGGGGTCGGGGAGCTGTTTTTT.

The gene calls are TRBV3-1 (or the pseudogene TRBV3-2) and TRBJ1-2, with 8 nucleotides matching TRBD1. The trim removed 4 bases at V and 7 bases at J, leaving 8 bases unmatched. This CDR3 has 14 amino acids. Germline CDR1 LGHDT, CDR2 YNNKEL (reference sequence). DNA of the CDR3: TGTGCCAGCAGCCGGAGGACAGGGCCCTCTGGCTACACCTTC. Protein: CASSRRTGPSGYTF.

V usage is TRBV7-2 and J usage is TRBJ2-7; no reliable D call. Trimming removed 3 bases from V and 0 bases from J, with 9 bases in between. CDR3 size: 14 residues. Germline values: CDR1 SGHTA, CDR2 FQGNSA. The chain's CDR3 is CASSFSGYSYEQYF. The CDR3, as DNA: TGTGCCAGCAGCTTCTCCGGGTACTCCTACGAGCAGTACTTC.

This chain links TRBV24-1 with TRBJ2-3, with TRBD2 matching 8 bases. Germline V CDR1 and CDR2: KGHDR, SFDVKD. CDR3 length equals 14 residues. V lost 4 bases and J lost 4; bases outside the gene matches: 3. The CDR3 region has the DNA TGTGCCACCAGTGAAGCGGGAGCGGCAGATACGCAGTATTTT. It specifies CATSEAGAADTQYF.

The rearrangement links TRBV4-3 to TRBJ2-7; 11 bases line up with TRBD2. The germline V gene has CDR1 LGHNA and CDR2 YSLEER. With V trimmed by 0 bases and J by 4 bases, 5 bases remained unmatched. The CDR3 sequence is 16 residues long. This CDR3 reads CASSQDGASGRYEQYF. The CDR3 region has the DNA TGCGCCAGCAGCCAAGATGGGGCTAGCGGGAGGTACGAGCAGTACTTC.

This chain uses TRBV7-9 with TRBJ2-4, with 7 bases identical to TRBD1. With V trimmed by 3 bases and J by 0 bases, 5 bases remained unmatched. The CDR3 loop spans 16 amino acids. Germline CDR1 SEHNR, CDR2 FQNEAQ (reference sequence). The CDR3 reads CASSFGTAVAKNIQYF. The CDR3 bases are TGTGCCAGCAGCTTTGGGACAGCCGTAGCCAAAAACATTCAGTACTTC.

This rearrangement joins TRBV5-4 to TRBJ2-3; maybe TRBD2 (6 bases). Trimming left V 4 bases short and J 4 bases short, with 16 bases between. CDR3 length equals 15 residues. Looked up from germline, CDR1 is SGHNT and CDR2 is YYREEE (reference sequence). CDR3 residues: CASSPRLVSADTQYF. CDR3 DNA sequence: TGTGCCAGCAGCCCACGACTAGTGAGCGCAGATACGCAGTATTTT.

This clone was counted a few times. The V and J genes are TRBV5-1 and TRBJ2-1; 10 nucleotides align to TRBD2. Unmatched junction bases numbered 5, after V lost 3 bases and J lost 5 bases. The length of the CDR3 is 15 residues. CDR1 SGHRS and CDR2 YFSETQ come from the germline V gene. In DNA, the CDR3 is TGCGCCAGCAGCTCCCGGACTAGCGGTAACAATGAGCAGTTCTTC. Translated, it gives CASSSRTSGNNEQFF.

This clone has just a few counts. V is TRBV11-2 and J is TRBJ2-2, with D unresolved. Germline V lookup: CDR1 SGHAT, CDR2 FQNNGV. V shed 5 bases and J shed 4 bases, with 17 bases lying between them. The CDR3 runs to 16 residues. This CDR3 is CASSRRDHPGTGELFF. The CDR3 bases are TGTGCCAGCAGCCGGCGAGACCATCCGGGCACCGGGGAGCTGTTTTTT. Drawing the rest from reference TRBV11-2 and TRBJ2-2, the complete variable domain is EAGVAQSPRYKIIEKRQSVAFWCNPISGHATLYWYQQILGQGPKLLIQFQNNGVVDDSQLPKDRFSAERLKGVDSTLKIQPAKLEDSAVYLCASSRRDHPGTGELFFGEGSRLTVL.

This rearrangement joins TRBV2 to TRBJ2-3; 7 bases map to TRBD2. The germline CDR1 and CDR2 sequences are SNHLY and FYNNEI. The length of the CDR3 is 13 residues. V lost 7 bases and J lost 6; bases outside the gene matches: 7. The CDR3 nucleotides read TGTGCCAGCAACTGGCGGGAGAAGGATACGCAGTATTTT. It encodes CASNWREKDTQYF.

The chain combines TRBV27 with TRBJ2-1; the match to TRBD2 covers 8 bases. With 5 bases clipped from V and 0 bases from J, the junction kept 15 bases outside the gene matches. The CDR3 runs to 19 residues. Germline loops: CDR1 MNHEY, CDR2 SMNVEV (reference sequence). CDR3 bases: TGTGCCAGCAGTAGTTCCGTCTTGAGGAGCGGGAGCTCCTACAATGAGCAGTTCTTC. It encodes CASSSSVLRSGSSYNEQFF.

This clone was observed once. The chain uses TRBV18 and TRBJ2-1, with D perhaps matching TRBD2 (5 bases). Between the trimmed V and J ends, which lost 6 bases and 0 bases, there was a span of 9 bases. This CDR3 region has 14 residues. Germline assignment: CDR1 KGHSH and CDR2 LQKENI. In DNA form, the CDR3 reads TGTGCCAGCTCGAGCGGAAGCTCCTACAATGAGCAGTTCTTC. This sequence encodes CASSSGSSYNEQFF.

The rearrangement uses TRBV4-2 and TRBJ2-5; 12 positions agree with TRBD2. The CDR3 is 15 residues long. V shed 5 bases, J shed 2 bases, and the junction held 3 bases outside the gene matches. Germline V CDR1 and CDR2: LGHNA, YNFKEQ. Here the CDR3 reads CASSRLAGDQETQYF. CDR3 sequence (DNA): TGTGCCAGCAGCAGACTAGCGGGAGATCAAGAGACCCAGTACTTC.